This passage covers 4 T cell receptor beta chains from one sample sequenced in a study of blood T cell repertoires in COVID-19 (dated by TCRdb to the early 2020s). The library was built by means of the immunoSEQ multiplex PCR assay. TCRdb holds this immuneACCESS table with in-frame rearrangements only. Some clones are missing; in checked studies, unresolved V genes explain under half, and the rest has no known cause. The sample profile shows some 180,000 clones; roughly 80% of them were found once. The top ten constitute 5.5% to 7% of the sample. Sequencing used peripheral blood. The receptors here all came from a woman between 35 and 50 years old with COVID-19, enrolled during active disease.

The chain recombines TRBV18 with TRBJ2-5, with D possibly TRBD1 on 5 matching bases. The V gene's germline CDR1 is KGHSH and CDR2 LQKENI. The CDR3 contains 13 residues. The V and J ends lost 3 bases and 3 bases respectively, with 8 bases between them. The CDR3 is CASSPQTEETQYF. The CDR3 DNA is TGTGCCAGCTCACCGCAGACAGAAGAGACCCAGTACTTC.

This chain connects TRBV7-2 to TRBJ2-4; D not certain. Trimming removed 5 bases at V and 9 bases at J, with 17 bases between. The V gene's germline CDR1 is SGHTA and CDR2 FQGNSA. The CDR3 has 14 residues. For the CDR3, the DNA is TGTGCCAGCAGCCCCCGGAGCTTCGACGGCATTCAGTACTTC. It yields the protein CASSPRSFDGIQYF.

This clone was counted between two and nine times. CDR3 protein: CASSYVRGTTGELFF. In nucleotides, the CDR3 is TGTGCCAGCAGTTACGTGCGGGGGACTACCGGGGAGCTGTTTTTT. The genes are TRBV6-2 or TRBV6-3 and TRBJ2-2; the match to TRBD2 covers 7 bases. Losses at the gene ends were 2 bases for V and 5 bases for J; bases not matched to a gene: 5. The CDR3 is made up of 15 amino acids. Looked up from germline, CDR1 is MNHEY and CDR2 is SVGEGT.

The chain carries TRBV11-2 and TRBJ2-1, with TRBD1 matching over 8 bases. The J segment lost 8 bases and the V segment lost 5 bases, leaving 8 bases of the junction unmatched. CDR3 length: 14 residues. In germline, CDR1 is SGHAT, CDR2 FQNNGV. The CDR3 here is CASSLGQGFDEQFF. CDR3 in DNA: TGTGCCAGCAGCCTAGGACAGGGTTTCGATGAGCAGTTCTTC.